Reported below is one TCR beta chain. Researchers sorted naive CD8 T cells as cells that were CD8+CD4-CCR7+CD45RA+. This specimen comes from a study of molecular identifiers for immune sequencing clone quantification. TCRdb called the PCR reads again in MiXCR, with one record for every CDR3 protein. Of 100,000 or so distinct CDR3 sequences listed, 30% to 35% are singletons. The clonotype comes from a human donor in good health. Some libraries in this study had Jurkat cell RNA spiked in. Sequenced input: naive CD8+ T cells from blood, with Jurkat cell RNA spiked in. Described subset: FACS-sorted CD8+CD4-CCR7+CD45RA+ naive T cells.

CDR3 protein: CASSYKPWASGSGKNIQYF. The CDR3 nucleotides read TGTGCCAGCAGCTACAAACCCTGGGCTAGCGGGAGTGGCAAAAACATTCAGTACTTC. V and J are TRBV5-6 and TRBJ2-4, with 10 bases that match TRBD2. Germline loops: CDR1 SGHDT, CDR2 YYEEEE. The length of the CDR3 is 19 residues. The V and J ends lost 3 bases and 3 bases, in that order; junction bases with no gene match: 15. Looking up the rest from reference TRBV5-6 and TRBJ2-4 gives the full variable domain: DAGVTQSPTHLIKTRGQQVTLRCSPKSGHDTVSWYQQALGQGPQFIFQYYEEEERQRGNFPDRFSGHQFPNYSSELNVNALLLGDSALYLCASSYKPWASGSGKNIQYFGAGTRLSVL.